Presented here are 24 T cell receptor beta chains from one specimen sequenced in a study of T cells in Graves' hyperthyroidism and ophthalmopathy. RNA transcripts served as the template for amplifying TCR beta CDR3 regions. The HTBI primer set served for first-round RT-PCR of the TCR CDR3. TCRdb fed the multiplex PCR reads into MiXCR, producing one record per CDR3 protein. The sample shows 500,000 or so distinct CDR3 sequences, around 16% of them seen only once. Input material: blood. Every receptor here comes from a woman in her thirties with Graves' ophthalmopathy.

A note on this clonotype: The CDR3 does not end in the conserved phenylalanine or tryptophan, so this is likely a read error. The V call is TRBV5-1, the J call TRBJ2-7, with TRBD2 matching 9 bases. Germline V gene sequence: CDR1 SGHRS, CDR2 YFSETQ. The CDR3 loop spans 16 amino acids. Unmatched junction bases numbered 9, after V lost 4 bases and J lost 1 base. In nucleotides, the CDR3 is TGCGCCAGCAGCCCTCAGACTAGCGGCGGGTCCTACGAGCAGTACCTC. Its protein product is CASSPQTSGGSYEQYL.

The CDR3: CASSLVRQGLIYEQYF. The CDR3, as DNA: TGTGCCAGCAGCTTAGTAAGGCAAGGGCTAATCTACGAGCAGTACTTC. The chain combines TRBV7-9 with TRBJ2-7, with no clear D. CDR3 size: 16 residues. V shed 1 base and J shed 3 bases, with 16 bases lying between them. CDR1 is SEHNR, CDR2 FQNEAQ, per germline (reference sequence).

There are a few counts of this clonotype. V gene TRBV6-5 combines with J gene TRBJ2-1; TRBD2 matches at 10 bases. V lost 4 bases and J lost 9; bases outside the gene matches: 9. Germline V gives CDR1 MNHEY, CDR2 SVGAGI. The CDR3 sequence is 15 residues long. The CDR3 nucleotides are TGTGCCAGCAGTTCGGCTAGCGGGAGTTGGAGTGAGCAGTTCTTC. It specifies CASSSASGSWSEQFF.

This clonotype was seen a handful of times. The J gene is TRBJ2-7, the V gene TRBV20-1, with 7 positions matching TRBD2. The junction had 9 bases not matched to a gene; V was cut back by 4 bases and J by 3 bases. Germline V gene data show CDR1 as DFQATT and CDR2 as SNEGSKA (reference sequence). The CDR3 is 14 residues long. The CDR3 sequence is CSATPRDYLYEQYF. CDR3 nucleotide sequence: TGCAGTGCTACGCCCCGGGACTACCTCTACGAGCAGTACTTC.

This clonotype was picked up many times. V gene TRBV12-3 or TRBV12-4 combines with J gene TRBJ2-7; tentatively, D is TRBD2 (6 bases). V dropped 4 bases and J dropped 7 bases, with 14 bases sitting between them. The CDR3 extends over 13 amino acids. The CDR3 loop reads CASSSGTGREQYF. CDR3 DNA: TGTGCCAGCAGTTCCGGGACGGGGAGGGAGCAGTACTTC.

The rearrangement links TRBV24-1 to TRBJ2-1; 7 nucleotides agree with TRBD1. The CDR3 covers 13 residues. Germline loops: CDR1 KGHDR, CDR2 SFDVKD. V dropped 8 bases and J dropped 7; count of bases not matched to a gene: 7. CDR3 loop: CATTKQGWNEQFF. The CDR3 DNA is TGTGCCACCACAAAACAGGGGTGGAATGAGCAGTTCTTC.

This clonotype came up many times. The chain has TRBV20-1 and TRBJ1-2; TRBD1 matches at 8 bases. The CDR3 totals 13 residues. Germline-derived CDR1 and CDR2 are DFQATT and SNEGSKA (reference sequence). Trimming at V came to 3 bases and at J to 5 bases, leaving 5 bases not matched to a gene. CDR3 protein: CSARGQDSYGYTF. For the CDR3, the DNA is TGCAGTGCTAGGGGACAGGACTCTTATGGCTACACCTTC.

This clonotype was seen a handful of times. The chain links TRBV28 to TRBJ2-5; tentative D call: TRBD1 (5 bases). V was shortened by 7 bases and J by 0 bases, with 21 bases between the two germline ends. The germline V gene has CDR1 MDHEN and CDR2 SYDVKM. CDR3 length: 17 amino acids. CDR3 DNA sequence: TGTGCCAGCAACTCCTTACCCAGGGTGTTGTACCAAGAGACCCAGTACTTC. It is translated as CASNSLPRVLYQETQYF.

This clonotype has ten or more counts. The rearrangement joins TRBV12-3 or TRBV12-4 to TRBJ2-7; no definite D call. The CDR3 consists of 13 residues. V lost 6 bases to trimming and J lost 3 bases, with 12 bases between them. DNA for the CDR3: TGTGCCAGCAGCCCAGCCCAGAGCTACGAGCAGTACTTC. Translated: CASSPAQSYEQYF.

The chain carries TRBV30 and TRBJ1-1; tentative D call: TRBD1 (5 bases). V lost 3 bases and J 5 bases, leaving 13 bases between the germline ends. The CDR3 is 13 residues long. Germline CDR1 and CDR2: GTSNPN and SVGIG (reference sequence). The CDR3 nucleotides read TGTGCCTGGAGAAATAGTGGGGGGACTGAAGCTTTCTTT. Translation: CAWRNSGGTEAFF.

This clonotype was seen at least ten times. The chain uses TRBV18 and TRBJ2-1; the D gene is possibly TRBD1 (6 bases). Per germline, CDR1 KGHSH and CDR2 LQKENI. V lost 2 bases and J 0 bases, leaving 11 bases between the germline ends. The CDR3 length is 16 residues. CDR3 sequence reads: CASSPGQPISYNEQFF. CDR3 in DNA: TGTGCCAGCTCACCAGGACAGCCGATCTCCTACAATGAGCAGTTCTTC.

This clonotype was detected many times. The V and J genes are TRBV30 and TRBJ2-3; D is perhaps TRBD1 (5 bases). V lost 0 bases to trimming and J lost 0 bases, with 10 bases between them. This CDR3 has 15 residues. Germline lookup yields CDR1 GTSNPN and CDR2 SVGIG (reference sequence). The CDR3 sequence: CAWSVGEASTDTQYF. DNA for the CDR3: TGTGCCTGGAGTGTAGGGGAAGCTAGCACAGATACGCAGTATTTT. Full variable domain (remainder filled in from reference TRBV30 and TRBJ2-3): SQTIHQWPATLVQPVGSPLSLECTVEGTSNPNLYWYRQAAGRGLQLLFYSVGIGQISSEVPQNLSASRPQDRQFILSSKKLLLSDSGFYLCAWSVGEASTDTQYFGPGTRLTVL.

This clonotype was seen many times. This sequence joins TRBV30 and TRBJ2-3; TRBD2 matches at 8 bases. Germline CDR1 and CDR2: GTSNPN and SVGIG (reference sequence). CDR3 size: 14 residues. The V gene end was trimmed by 4 bases and the J gene end by 7 bases; junction bases not matched to a gene: 10. The CDR3 region is CAWIPGLELNTQYF. The CDR3 region has the DNA TGTGCCTGGATTCCGGGACTAGAATTAAATACGCAGTATTTT.

This clonotype was seen ten or more times. The CDR3 here is CSAPGLAGGKRGEQYF. CDR3 nucleotides: TGCAGTGCTCCCGGACTAGCGGGAGGGAAGCGGGGCGAGCAGTACTTC. The chain uses TRBV20-1 and TRBJ2-7; 15 nucleotides match TRBD2. V lost 5 bases and J lost 6; bases outside the gene matches: 11. This CDR3 has 16 residues. The V gene's germline CDR1 is DFQATT and CDR2 SNEGSKA (reference sequence).

This chain joins TRBV6-2 or TRBV6-3 and TRBJ2-1, with D possibly TRBD2 on 5 matching bases. The CDR3 sequence is 15 residues long. V was shortened by 3 bases and J by 0 bases, with 9 bases between the two germline ends. Looked up from germline, CDR1 is MNHEY and CDR2 is SVGEGT. The CDR3 sequence is CASSYAGLSYNEQFF. The CDR3 DNA reads TGTGCCAGCAGTTATGCGGGTCTCTCCTACAATGAGCAGTTCTTC.

V is TRBV6-1 and J is TRBJ2-1, with 7 bases aligning to TRBD2. The CDR3 covers 15 residues. Germline V gives CDR1 MNHNS, CDR2 SASEGT. V lost 7 bases, J lost 2 bases, and 8 bases stayed unmatched. CDR3 amino acids: CASTVKRGTYNEQFF. DNA of the CDR3: TGTGCCAGCACCGTAAAGCGGGGCACCTACAATGAGCAGTTCTTC.

This clonotype was counted between two and nine times. The chain couples TRBV6-1 to TRBJ1-2, with D uncertain. The germline V gene has CDR1 MNHNS and CDR2 SASEGT. The V end was cut by 8 bases, the J end by 0 bases, with 10 bases between. This CDR3 has 13 amino acids. The CDR3 is CASFSGANYGYTF. DNA of the CDR3: TGTGCCAGCTTTTCAGGAGCTAACTATGGCTACACCTTC.

This clonotype was found a few times. The V and J genes are TRBV20-1 and TRBJ2-2; no firm D call. The V gene lost 1 base and the J gene lost 5 bases, with 8 bases spanning the gap. Germline CDR1 and CDR2: DFQATT and SNEGSKA (reference sequence). The CDR3 runs 13 residues. The CDR3 loop reads CSARGRRTGELFF. CDR3 in DNA: TGCAGTGCTAGAGGGAGAAGAACCGGGGAGCTGTTTTTT.

This clonotype was seen a handful of times. This sequence joins TRBV7-2 and TRBJ1-3, with D maybe TRBD1 (5 bases). The CDR3 loop spans 16 amino acids. V was cut by 3 bases and J by 4 bases, with 16 bases left in between. Germline values: CDR1 SGHTA, CDR2 FQGNSA. Here the CDR3 DNA reads TGTGCCAGCAGCTTGGTCCGGGGCGCTGCGGGAAACACCATATATTTT. Translating gives CASSLVRGAAGNTIYF.

About this clonotype: One junction end does not reproduce the germline sequence, and a read error may be involved. This sequence joins TRBV5-1 and TRBJ1-3, with D tentatively TRBD1 (5 bases). CDR3 length: 15 residues. Germline CDR1 is SGHRS and CDR2 is YFSETQ. CDR3 DNA: TGTGCCAGCAGCTGGGAGGGGATCTCTGGAAACACCATATATTTT. Protein product: CASSWEGISGNTIYF.

This clonotype was counted many times. V and J are TRBV11-3 and TRBJ2-7, with TRBD1 as a possible D gene (6 bases). The CDR3 is 15 amino acids. Germline assignment: CDR1 SGHNT and CDR2 YENEEA. V was clipped by 3 bases and J by 0 bases, with 12 bases between them. The CDR3 bases are TGTGCCAGCAGCTTGTCGACAGGCAGCTCCTACGAGCAGTACTTC. Translation: CASSLSTGSSYEQYF.

The chain has TRBV11-2 and TRBJ1-3, with TRBD1 matching over 7 bases. CDR3 length: 15 residues. J lost 4 bases, V lost 5 bases, and 8 bases had no gene match. Germline CDR1 reads SGHAT; CDR2 reads FQNNGV. Here the CDR3 DNA reads TGTGCCAGCAGCCAACGACAGGGAAGGGGAAACACCATATATTTT. This gives the protein CASSQRQGRGNTIYF.

This clonotype occurred many times. The J gene is TRBJ1-1, the V gene TRBV18; 9 nucleotides align to TRBD1. CDR1 and CDR2 (germline): KGHSH, LQKENI. V shed 8 bases and J 4 bases; nucleotides not matched to a gene: 11. This CDR3 region has 15 residues. CDR3 bases: TGTGCCAGCGGTCCCGGGACAGGGATTAGCACTGAAGCTTTCTTT. Amino acid sequence: CASGPGTGISTEAFF.

This clonotype was found many times. The chain couples TRBV28 to TRBJ1-4, with 7 bases that match TRBD1. With 5 bases clipped from V and 7 bases from J, the junction kept 10 bases outside the gene matches. The germline V gene has CDR1 MDHEN and CDR2 SYDVKM. There are 15 residues in the CDR3. The CDR3 DNA reads as TGTGCCAGCAGTAGGACAGGCCGGGGTGGTGAAAAACTGTTTTTT. It specifies CASSRTGRGGEKLFF.